This is a list of T cell receptor beta chains from one sample in a study of early T cells in non-severe SARS-CoV-2 infection. TCRdb called the 5' RACE reads again in MiXCR, with one record for every CDR3 protein. The data hold tens of thousands of distinct CDR3 sequences, with more than 12% observed a single time. The sample here was whole blood, taken at baseline. These receptors came from an adult who was a healthcare worker with PCR-confirmed SARS-CoV-2 infection or an uninfected control (not recorded which). The CDR3 runs from the conserved cysteine through the conserved F or W. A D gene is named only where the DNA matches it firmly. Part of the rows lack a size; the others show once, few, many or a class for expanded clones.

D: TRBD2
J: TRBJ2-7
V: TRBV28
size: -
DNA: TGTGCCAGCAGTCCCCTATGGACTAGCGGGAGCACGGAGCAGTACTTC
CDR3: CASSPLWTSGSTEQYF

D: TRBD1
J: TRBJ2-3
V: TRBV5-1
size: -
DNA: TGCGCCAGCAGCGTGGGACAGGGGATTGGTACGCAGTATTTT
CDR3: CASSVGQGIGTQYF

D: TRBD2
J: TRBJ2-5
V: TRBV20-1
size: many
DNA: TGCAGTGCCCCGGGGGGGATGTACCAAGAGACCCAGTACTTC
CDR3: CSAPGGMYQETQYF

D: -
J: TRBJ2-5
V: TRBV20-1
size: -
DNA: TGCAGTGCTCGGCCCAATGGAGCGACGGCGGTCCGCCAAGAGACCCAGTACTTC
CDR3: CSARPNGATAVRQETQYF

D: -
J: TRBJ2-7
V: TRBV4-1
size: -
DNA: TGCGCCAGCAGCCAAGGGATTAGTGGGTCCTACGAGCAGTACTTC
CDR3: CASSQGISGSYEQYF

D: -
J: TRBJ2-7
V: TRBV28
size: many
DNA: TGTGCCAGCAGCCAAAGGGTGGGGAAGAAGCAGTACTTC
CDR3: CASSQRVGKKQYF

D: -
J: TRBJ2-3
V: TRBV24-1
size: -
DNA: TGTGCCACCAGTGATGTCGCGGGAGATACGCAGTATTTT
CDR3: CATSDVAGDTQYF

D: -
J: TRBJ1-6
V: TRBV15
size: -
DNA: TGTGCCACCAGCAGGGACAGAGAAAACCCCCTCCACTTT
CDR3: CATSRDRENPLHF

D: TRBD1
J: TRBJ1-4
V: TRBV5-4
size: few
DNA: TGTGCCAGCAGCCCGGACAGGGGTCGTGAAAAACTGTTTTTT
CDR3: CASSPDRGREKLFF

D: -
J: TRBJ2-3
V: TRBV20-1
size: few
DNA: TGCAGTGCTAGAGATCTGCACCGAGGGGCGACAGATACGCAGTATTTT
CDR3: CSARDLHRGATDTQYF

D: -
J: TRBJ2-1
V: TRBV7-7
size: few
DNA: TGTGCCAGCAGCCCCGGGCTGCTCGACAATGAGCAGTTCTTC
CDR3: CASSPGLLDNEQFF

D: -
J: TRBJ1-2
V: TRBV12-3/TRBV12-4
size: few
DNA: TGTGCCAGCAGTTTTGGCGGAACTAACTATGGCTACACCTTC
CDR3: CASSFGGTNYGYTF

D: -
J: TRBJ1-6
V: TRBV7-9
size: -
DNA: TGTGCCAGCAGCTTTATTTTTAATACAGATAATTCACCCCTCCACTTT
CDR3: CASSFIFNTDNSPLHF

D: TRBD1
J: TRBJ2-3
V: TRBV2
size: -
DNA: TGTGCCAGCAGCGCAACAGGGGCTAGCACAGATACGCAGTATTTT
CDR3: CASSATGASTDTQYF

D: -
J: TRBJ1-2
V: TRBV11-2
size: many
DNA: TGTGCCAGCAGCTTAAACCGGGACAACTATGGCTACACCTTC
CDR3: CASSLNRDNYGYTF

D: -
J: TRBJ1-1
V: TRBV5-4
size: few
DNA: TGTGCCAGCAGCTTGGGCGGCACAACCACGAACACTGAAGCTTTCTTT
CDR3: CASSLGGTTTNTEAFF

D: TRBD1
J: TRBJ1-2
V: TRBV7-9
size: few
DNA: TGTGCCAGCAGCCCTGAACGGGACAGACAGCACTATGGCTACACCTTC
CDR3: CASSPERDRQHYGYTF

D: TRBD2
J: TRBJ2-7
V: TRBV4-1
size: many
DNA: TGCGCCAGCAGCCAAGTCCTAGCGGGAGAACTCGAGCAGTACTTC
CDR3: CASSQVLAGELEQYF

D: -
J: TRBJ2-3
V: TRBV7-8
size: few
DNA: TGTGCCAGCACCTTTTTGGGGGAAAGAGATACGCAGTATTTT
CDR3: CASTFLGERDTQYF

D: TRBD1
J: TRBJ2-4
V: TRBV12-3/TRBV12-4
size: few
DNA: TGTGCCAGCAGTTTCATTGGACAGGGAGAGCACTTC
CDR3: CASSFIGQGEHF

D: -
J: TRBJ2-7
V: TRBV7-3
size: few
DNA: TGTGCCAGAGAAAACGCACACGAGCAGTACTTC
CDR3: CARENAHEQYF

D: TRBD1
J: TRBJ1-1
V: TRBV28
size: few
DNA: TGTGCCAGCAGTTCACAGGGGGCTCCCACTGAAGCTTTCTTT
CDR3: CASSSQGAPTEAFF

D: TRBD1
J: TRBJ2-1
V: TRBV12-3/TRBV12-4
size: -
DNA: TGTGCCAGCAGGGGACAGGAGCACAATGAGCAGTTCTTC
CDR3: CASRGQEHNEQFF

D: -
J: TRBJ2-3
V: TRBV7-2
size: many
DNA: TGTGCCAGCAGCTTTAGAGGCGGGAGCACAGATACGCAGTATTTT
CDR3: CASSFRGGSTDTQYF

D: -
J: TRBJ1-1
V: TRBV12-3/TRBV12-4
size: -
DNA: TGTGCCAGCAGTTGGGGAAGAACGAACACTGAAGCTTTCTTT
CDR3: CASSWGRTNTEAFF

D: -
J: TRBJ1-5
V: TRBV4-2
size: -
DNA: TGTGCCAGCAGCCCCAGTGGGCAGGGGAACAATCAGCCCCAGCATTTT
CDR3: CASSPSGQGNNQPQHF